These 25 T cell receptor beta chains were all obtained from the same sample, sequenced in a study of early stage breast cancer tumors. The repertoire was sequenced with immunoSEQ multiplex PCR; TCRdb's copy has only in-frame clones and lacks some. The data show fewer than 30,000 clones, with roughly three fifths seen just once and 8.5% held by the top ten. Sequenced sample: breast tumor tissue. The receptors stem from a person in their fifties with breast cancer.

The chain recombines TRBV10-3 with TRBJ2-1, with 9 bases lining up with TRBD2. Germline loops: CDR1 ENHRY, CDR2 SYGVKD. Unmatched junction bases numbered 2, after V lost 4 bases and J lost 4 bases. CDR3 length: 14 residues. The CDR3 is CAISGTSAYNEQFF. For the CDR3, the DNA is TGTGCCATCAGTGGGACTAGCGCTTACAATGAGCAGTTCTTC.

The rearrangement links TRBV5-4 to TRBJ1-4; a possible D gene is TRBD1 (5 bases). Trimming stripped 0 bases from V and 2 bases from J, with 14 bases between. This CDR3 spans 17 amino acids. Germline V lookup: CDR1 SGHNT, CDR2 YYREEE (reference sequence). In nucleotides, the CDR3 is TGTGCCAGCAGCTTGGCCGGGAGGGGTGGCACTAATGAAAAACTGTTTTTT. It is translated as CASSLAGRGGTNEKLFF.

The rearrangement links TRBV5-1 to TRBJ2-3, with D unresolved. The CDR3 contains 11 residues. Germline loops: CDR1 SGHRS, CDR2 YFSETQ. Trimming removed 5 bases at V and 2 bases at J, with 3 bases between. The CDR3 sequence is CASRLTDTQYF. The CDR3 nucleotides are TGCGCCAGCAGACTCACAGATACGCAGTATTTT.

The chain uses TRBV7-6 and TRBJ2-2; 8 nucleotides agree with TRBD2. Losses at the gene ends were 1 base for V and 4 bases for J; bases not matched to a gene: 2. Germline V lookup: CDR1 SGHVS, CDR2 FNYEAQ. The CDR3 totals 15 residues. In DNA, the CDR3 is TGTGCCAGCAGCTTAGGACTAGCGACCACCGGGGAGCTGTTTTTT. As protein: CASSLGLATTGELFF.

Here the CDR3 DNA reads TGTGCCAGCAGTATTTTTAGCGGTAGTGAGCAGTTCTTC. Its translation is CASSIFSGSEQFF. The chain is built from TRBV27 and TRBJ2-1; D perhaps matches TRBD2 (6 bases). The germline V and J ends were trimmed by 5 bases and 9 bases, with 14 bases remaining between them. Germline loops: CDR1 MNHEY, CDR2 SMNVEV (reference sequence). CDR3 size: 13 residues.

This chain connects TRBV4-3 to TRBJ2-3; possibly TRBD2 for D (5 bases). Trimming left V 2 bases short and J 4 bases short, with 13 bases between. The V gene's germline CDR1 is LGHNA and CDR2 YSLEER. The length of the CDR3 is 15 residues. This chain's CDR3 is CASSQSGSRSDTQYF. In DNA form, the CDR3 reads TGCGCCAGCAGCCAATCGGGATCCCGGTCAGATACGCAGTATTTT.

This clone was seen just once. The CDR3 sequence is CSVVLGIYGYTF. CDR3 in DNA: TGCAGCGTTGTCCTGGGAATTTATGGCTACACCTTC. J is TRBJ1-2 and V is TRBV29-1, with no clear D. The CDR3 has 12 residues. Trimming removed 4 bases at V and 5 bases at J, with 11 bases between. The V gene's germline CDR1 is SQVTM and CDR2 ANQGSEA.

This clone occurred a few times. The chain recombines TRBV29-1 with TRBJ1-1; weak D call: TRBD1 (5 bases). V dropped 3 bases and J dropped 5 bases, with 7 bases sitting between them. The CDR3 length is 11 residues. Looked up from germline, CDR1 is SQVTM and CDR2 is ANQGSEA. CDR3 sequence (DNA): TGCAGCGTTGAGGGGGGGACTGAAGCTTTCTTT. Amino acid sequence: CSVEGGTEAFF.

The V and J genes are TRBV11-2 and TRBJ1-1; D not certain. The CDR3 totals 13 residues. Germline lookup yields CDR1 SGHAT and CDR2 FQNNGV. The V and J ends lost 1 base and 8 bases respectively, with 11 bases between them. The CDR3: CASSLGARLEAFF. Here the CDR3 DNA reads TGTGCCAGCAGCTTAGGGGCCCGCCTCGAAGCTTTCTTT. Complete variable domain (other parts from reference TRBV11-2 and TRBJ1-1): EAGVAQSPRYKIIEKRQSVAFWCNPISGHATLYWYQQILGQGPKLLIQFQNNGVVDDSQLPKDRFSAERLKGVDSTLKIQPAKLEDSAVYLCASSLGARLEAFFGQGTRLTVV.

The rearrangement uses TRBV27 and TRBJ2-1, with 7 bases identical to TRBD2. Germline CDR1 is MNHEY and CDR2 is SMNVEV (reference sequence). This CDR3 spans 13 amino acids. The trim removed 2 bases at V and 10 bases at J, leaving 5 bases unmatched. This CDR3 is CASSLLEAGEQFF. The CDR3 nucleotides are TGTGCCAGCAGTTTACTAGAAGCGGGGGAGCAGTTCTTC.

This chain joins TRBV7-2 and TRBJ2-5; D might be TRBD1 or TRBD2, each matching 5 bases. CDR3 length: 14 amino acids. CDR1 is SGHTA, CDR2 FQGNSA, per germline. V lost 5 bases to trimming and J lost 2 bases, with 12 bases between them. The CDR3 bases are TGTGCCAGCAGCCAGGAGTGGGGGCAAGAGACCCAGTACTTC. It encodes CASSQEWGQETQYF.

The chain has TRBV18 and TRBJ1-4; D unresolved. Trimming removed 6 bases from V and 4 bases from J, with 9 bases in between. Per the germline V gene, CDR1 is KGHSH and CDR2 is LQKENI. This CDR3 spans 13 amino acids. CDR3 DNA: TGTGCCAGCTCTGGCGTACTTAATGAAAAACTGTTTTTT. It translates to CASSGVLNEKLFF.

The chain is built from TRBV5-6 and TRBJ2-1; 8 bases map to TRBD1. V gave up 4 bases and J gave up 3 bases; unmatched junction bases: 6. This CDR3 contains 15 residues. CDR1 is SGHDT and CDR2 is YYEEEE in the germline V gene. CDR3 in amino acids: CASSRGQGNYNEQFF. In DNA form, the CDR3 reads TGTGCCAGCAGCCGCGGACAGGGAAACTACAATGAGCAGTTCTTC. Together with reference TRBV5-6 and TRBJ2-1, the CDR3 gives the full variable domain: DAGVTQSPTHLIKTRGQQVTLRCSPKSGHDTVSWYQQALGQGPQFIFQYYEEEERQRGNFPDRFSGHQFPNYSSELNVNALLLGDSALYLCASSRGQGNYNEQFFGPGTRLTVL.

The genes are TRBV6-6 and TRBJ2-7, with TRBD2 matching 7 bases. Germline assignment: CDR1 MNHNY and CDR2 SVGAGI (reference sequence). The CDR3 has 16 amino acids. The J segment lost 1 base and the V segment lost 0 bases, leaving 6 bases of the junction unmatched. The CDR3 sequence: CASSYSNAGESYEQYF. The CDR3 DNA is TGTGCCAGCAGTTACTCGAACGCGGGAGAGTCCTACGAGCAGTACTTC.

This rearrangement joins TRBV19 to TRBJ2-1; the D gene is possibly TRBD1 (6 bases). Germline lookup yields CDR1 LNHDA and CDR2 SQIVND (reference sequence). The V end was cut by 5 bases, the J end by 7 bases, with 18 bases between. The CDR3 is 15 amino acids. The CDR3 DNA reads TGTGCCAGTAGTCCCGGCTACAGGGAACTGAATGAGCAGTTCTTC. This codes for CASSPGYRELNEQFF.

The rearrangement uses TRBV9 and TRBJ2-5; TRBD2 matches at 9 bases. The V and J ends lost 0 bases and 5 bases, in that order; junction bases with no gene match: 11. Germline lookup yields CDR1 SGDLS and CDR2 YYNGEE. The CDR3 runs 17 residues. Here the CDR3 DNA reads TGTGCCAGCAGCGTAGCCCCCAATAGCGGGAGATCGGAGACCCAGTACTTC. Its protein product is CASSVAPNSGRSETQYF.

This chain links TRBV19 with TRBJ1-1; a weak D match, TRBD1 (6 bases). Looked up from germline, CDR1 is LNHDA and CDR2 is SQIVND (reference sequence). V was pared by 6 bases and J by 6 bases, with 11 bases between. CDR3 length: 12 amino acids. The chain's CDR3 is CASRRGGPEAFF. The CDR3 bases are TGTGCCAGTAGAAGGGGGGGCCCTGAAGCTTTCTTT.

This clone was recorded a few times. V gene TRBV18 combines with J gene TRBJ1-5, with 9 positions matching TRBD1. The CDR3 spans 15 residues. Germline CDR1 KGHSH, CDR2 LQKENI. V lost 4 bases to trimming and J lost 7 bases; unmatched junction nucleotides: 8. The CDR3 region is CASSLDRGEGQPQHF. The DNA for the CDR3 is TGTGCCAGCTCACTGGACAGGGGTGAAGGACAGCCCCAGCATTTT.

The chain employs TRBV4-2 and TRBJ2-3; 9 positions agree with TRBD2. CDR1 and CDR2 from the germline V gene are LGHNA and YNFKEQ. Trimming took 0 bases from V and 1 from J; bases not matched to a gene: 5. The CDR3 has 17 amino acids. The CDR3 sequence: CASSQELGLARTDTQYF. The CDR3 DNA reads TGTGCCAGCAGCCAAGAGCTAGGACTAGCGCGCACAGATACGCAGTATTTT.

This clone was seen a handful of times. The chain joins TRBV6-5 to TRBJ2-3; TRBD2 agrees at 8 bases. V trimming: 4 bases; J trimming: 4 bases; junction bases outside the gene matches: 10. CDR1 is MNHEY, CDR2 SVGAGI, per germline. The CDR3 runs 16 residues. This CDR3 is CASSFQAGVEADTQYF. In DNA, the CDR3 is TGTGCCAGCAGTTTCCAAGCGGGAGTAGAGGCAGATACGCAGTATTTT.

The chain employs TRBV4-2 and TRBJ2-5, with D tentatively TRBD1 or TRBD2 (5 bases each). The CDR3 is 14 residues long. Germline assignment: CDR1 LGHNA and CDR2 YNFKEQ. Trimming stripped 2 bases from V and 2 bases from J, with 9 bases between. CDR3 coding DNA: TGTGCCAGCAGCCAAATCAGGGAGCAAGAGACCCAGTACTTC. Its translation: CASSQIREQETQYF.

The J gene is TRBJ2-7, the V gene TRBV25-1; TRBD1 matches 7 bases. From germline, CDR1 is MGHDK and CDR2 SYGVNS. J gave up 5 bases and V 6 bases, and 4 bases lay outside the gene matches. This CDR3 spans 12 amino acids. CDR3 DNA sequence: TGTGCCAGCAGACAGGGGATCCACGAGCAGTACTTC. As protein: CASRQGIHEQYF.

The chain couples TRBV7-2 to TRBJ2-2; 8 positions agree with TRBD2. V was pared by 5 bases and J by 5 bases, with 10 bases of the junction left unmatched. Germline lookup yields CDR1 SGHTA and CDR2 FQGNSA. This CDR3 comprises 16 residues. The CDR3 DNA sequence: TGTGCCAGCAGCCGTTCTCCGATAGCGGGAACCGGGGAGCTGTTTTTT. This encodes CASSRSPIAGTGELFF. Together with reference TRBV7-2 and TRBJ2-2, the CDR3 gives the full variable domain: GAGVSQSPSNKVTEKGKDVELRCDPISGHTALYWYRQSLGQGLEFLIYFQGNSAPDKSGLPSDRFSAERTGGSVSTLTIQRTQQEDSAVYLCASSRSPIAGTGELFFGEGSRLTVL.

The CDR3 sequence is CAWSVRAGSLETQYF. The CDR3 nucleotides are TGTGCCTGGAGTGTACGGGCGGGATCTTTGGAGACCCAGTACTTC. This rearrangement joins TRBV30 to TRBJ2-5; TRBD2 might be the D (6 bases). The germline gives CDR1 GTSNPN, CDR2 SVGIG (reference sequence). CDR3 length: 15 amino acids. V was shortened by 0 bases and J by 5 bases, with 16 bases between the two germline ends. Drawing the rest from reference TRBV30 and TRBJ2-5, the complete variable domain is SQTIHQWPATLVQPVGSPLSLECTVEGTSNPNLYWYRQAAGRGLQLLFYSVGIGQISSEVPQNLSASRPQDRQFILSSKKLLLSDSGFYLCAWSVRAGSLETQYFGPGTRLLVL.

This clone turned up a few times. The CDR3 nucleotides read TGTGCCAGCAGCCAAGCAGCGGGATGGGGCGATGGCTACACCTTC. Translating gives CASSQAAGWGDGYTF. The chain links TRBV4-2 to TRBJ1-2, with D maybe TRBD1 (5 bases). There are 15 residues in the CDR3. Germline loops: CDR1 LGHNA, CDR2 YNFKEQ. V lost 1 base, J lost 6 bases, and 15 bases lay in between.